This entry features one T cell receptor beta chain sequence. Its target is unknown. The data originate from a study of graft-versus-host responses after intestinal transplantation. CDR1 SGDLS and CDR2 YYNGEE come from the germline V gene. V was trimmed by 3 bases and J by 15 bases, leaving 13 bases between them. The CDR3 contains 12 residues. Only in-frame clones appear in the TCRdb table, and some are missing; sequencing was by immunoSEQ multiplex PCR. The table lists some 100,000 clones, around 93% of them singletons. Study observations and caveats: Early post-transplant falls in HvG clones accompanied the peak levels of circulating GvH clones.

The rearrangement uses TRBV9 and TRBJ1-6, with a weak D call TRBD1 (6 bases). The sequence came from a human donor who was the organ donor for an intestinal transplant. The material sequenced was unstimulated CD8+ T cells sorted from spleen or lymph node cells, taken before transplant. The CDR3, as DNA: TGTGCCAGCAGCGAAGGGGGGGCGGTCCTCCACTTT. This gives the protein CASSEGGAVLHF.